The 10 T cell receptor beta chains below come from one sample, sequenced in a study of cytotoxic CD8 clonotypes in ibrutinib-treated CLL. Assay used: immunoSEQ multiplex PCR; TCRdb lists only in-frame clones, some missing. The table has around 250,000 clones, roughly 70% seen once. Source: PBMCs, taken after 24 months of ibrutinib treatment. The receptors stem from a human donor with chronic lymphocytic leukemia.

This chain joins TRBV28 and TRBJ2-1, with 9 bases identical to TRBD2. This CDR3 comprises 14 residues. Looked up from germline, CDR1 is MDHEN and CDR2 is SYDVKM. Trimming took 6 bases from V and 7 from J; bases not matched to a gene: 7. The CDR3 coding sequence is TGTGCCAGCAGCTCCACGACTAGCGGAAATGAGCAGTTCTTC. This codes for CASSSTTSGNEQFF.

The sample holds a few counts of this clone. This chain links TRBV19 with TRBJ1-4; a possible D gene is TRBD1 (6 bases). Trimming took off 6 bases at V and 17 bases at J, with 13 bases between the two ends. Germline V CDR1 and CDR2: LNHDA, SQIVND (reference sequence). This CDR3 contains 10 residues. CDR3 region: CASRDRDTFF. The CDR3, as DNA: TGTGCCAGTAGGGACCGGGACACCTTTTTT.

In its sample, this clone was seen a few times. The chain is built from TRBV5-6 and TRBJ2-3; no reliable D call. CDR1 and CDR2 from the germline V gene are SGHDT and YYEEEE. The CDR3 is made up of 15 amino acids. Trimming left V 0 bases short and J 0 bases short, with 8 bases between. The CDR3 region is CASSLGGRSTDTQYF. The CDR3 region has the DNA TGTGCCAGCAGCTTGGGTGGTCGCAGCACAGATACGCAGTATTTT.

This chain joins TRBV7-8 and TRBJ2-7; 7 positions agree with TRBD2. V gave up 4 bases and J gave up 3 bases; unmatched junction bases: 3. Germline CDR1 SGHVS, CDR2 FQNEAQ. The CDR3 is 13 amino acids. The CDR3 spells CASSSGGFYEQYF. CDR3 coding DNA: TGTGCCAGCAGCTCGGGGGGTTTCTACGAGCAGTACTTC.

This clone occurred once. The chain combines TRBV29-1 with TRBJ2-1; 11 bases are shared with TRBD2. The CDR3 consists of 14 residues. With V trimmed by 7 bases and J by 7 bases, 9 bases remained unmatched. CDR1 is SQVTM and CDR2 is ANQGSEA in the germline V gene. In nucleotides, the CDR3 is TGCAGCGCTGGACCGGGACTAGCGGAGAATGAGCAGTTCTTC. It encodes CSAGPGLAENEQFF.

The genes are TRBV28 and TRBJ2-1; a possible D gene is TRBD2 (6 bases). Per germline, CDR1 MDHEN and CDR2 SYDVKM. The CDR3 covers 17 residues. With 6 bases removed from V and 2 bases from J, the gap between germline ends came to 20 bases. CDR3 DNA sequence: TGTGCCAGCAGCCACACATCAGGCAGGGAGGCCTACAATGAGCAGTTCTTC. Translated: CASSHTSGREAYNEQFF.

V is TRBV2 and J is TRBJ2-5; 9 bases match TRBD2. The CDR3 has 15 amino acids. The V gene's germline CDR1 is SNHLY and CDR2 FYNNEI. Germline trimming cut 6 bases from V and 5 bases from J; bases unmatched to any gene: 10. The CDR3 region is CASRAAGGPVETQYF. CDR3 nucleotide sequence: TGTGCCAGCAGGGCTGCGGGAGGGCCCGTGGAGACCCAGTACTTC.

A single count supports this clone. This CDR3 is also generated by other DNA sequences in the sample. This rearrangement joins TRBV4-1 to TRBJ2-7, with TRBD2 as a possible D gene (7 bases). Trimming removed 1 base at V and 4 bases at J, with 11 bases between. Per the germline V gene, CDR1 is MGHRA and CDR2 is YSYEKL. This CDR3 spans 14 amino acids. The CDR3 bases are TGCGCCAGCAGCCAAGGGGGGGGCACTTACGAGCAGTACTTC. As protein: CASSQGGGTYEQYF.

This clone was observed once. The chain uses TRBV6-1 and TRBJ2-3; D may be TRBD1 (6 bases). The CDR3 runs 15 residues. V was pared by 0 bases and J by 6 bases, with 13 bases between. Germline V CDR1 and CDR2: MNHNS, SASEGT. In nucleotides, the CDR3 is TGTGCCAGCAGTGAAGCGTTTGGGCAGGGGGATACGCAGTATTTT. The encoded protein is CASSEAFGQGDTQYF.

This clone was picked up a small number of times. CDR3 region: CATQRDSYEQYF. The CDR3, as DNA: TGTGCCACCCAGCGGGACTCCTACGAGCAGTACTTC. The chain has TRBV15 and TRBJ2-7; TRBD2 matches 7 bases. The CDR3 loop spans 12 amino acids. Germline CDR1 and CDR2: LNHNV and YYDKDF (reference sequence). Trimming at V came to 8 bases and at J to 0 bases, leaving 1 base not matched to a gene.